This T cell receptor beta chain is drawn from a study of T cells after yellow fever vaccination. This clonotype was seen ten or more times. MiXCR, run by TCRdb on the 5' RACE reads, gives a single entry per CDR3 protein. The sample has 300,000 to 350,000 distinct CDR3 sequences; over 3.5% are singletons. Looked up from germline, CDR1 is SGHNT and CDR2 is YENEEA. Unmatched junction bases numbered 6, after V lost 4 bases and J lost 0 bases. There are 16 residues in the CDR3. The gene calls are TRBV11-3 and TRBJ2-1, with 7 bases matching TRBD2. This clonotype was obtained from a man in his late teens or twenties who received the YFV17D yellow fever vaccine. Material: PBMCs, obtained 15 days after the yellow fever booster vaccination. CDR3 sequence (DNA): TGTGCCAGCAGCTCCTCTAGCGGATTCTCCTACAATGAGCAGTTCTTC. Protein: CASSSSSGFSYNEQFF. The whole variable domain, filled in from reference TRBV11-3 and TRBJ2-1, reads EAGVVQSPRYKIIEKKQPVAFWCNPISGHNTLYWYLQNLGQGPELLIRYENEEAVDDSQLPKDRFSAERLKGVDSTLKIQPAELGDSAVYLCASSSSSGFSYNEQFFGPGTRLTVL.